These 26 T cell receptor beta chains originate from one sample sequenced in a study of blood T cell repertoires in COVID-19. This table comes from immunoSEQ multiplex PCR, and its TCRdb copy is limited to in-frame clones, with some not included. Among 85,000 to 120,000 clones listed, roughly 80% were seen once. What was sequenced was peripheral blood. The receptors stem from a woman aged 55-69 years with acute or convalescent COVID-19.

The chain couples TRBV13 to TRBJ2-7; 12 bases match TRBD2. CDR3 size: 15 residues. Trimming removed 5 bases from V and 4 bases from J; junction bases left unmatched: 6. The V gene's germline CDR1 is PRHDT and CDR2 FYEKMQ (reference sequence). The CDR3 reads CASSTLAGGRYEQYF. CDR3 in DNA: TGTGCCAGCAGCACACTAGCGGGGGGCCGATACGAGCAGTACTTC.

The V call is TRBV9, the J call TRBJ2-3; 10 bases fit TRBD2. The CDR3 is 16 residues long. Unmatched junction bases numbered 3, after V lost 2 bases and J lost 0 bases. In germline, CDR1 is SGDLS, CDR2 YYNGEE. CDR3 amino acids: CASSVTSGASTDTQYF. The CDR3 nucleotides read TGTGCCAGCAGCGTTACTAGCGGGGCAAGCACAGATACGCAGTATTTT. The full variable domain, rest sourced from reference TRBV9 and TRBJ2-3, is DSGVTQTPKHLITATGQRVTLRCSPRSGDLSVYWYQQSLDQGLQFLIQYYNGEERAKGNILERFSAQQFPDLHSELNLSSLELGDSALYFCASSVTSGASTDTQYFGPGTRLTVL.

CDR3 bases: TGTGCCAGCAGTGACGGACCGGGAGGAGTCTACGAGCAGTACTTC. Translated, it gives CASSDGPGGVYEQYF. The J gene is TRBJ2-7, the V gene TRBV25-1; TRBD2 matches 7 bases. Per germline, CDR1 MGHDK and CDR2 SYGVNS. Losses at the gene ends were 3 bases for V and 3 bases for J; bases not matched to a gene: 8. This CDR3 has 15 residues.

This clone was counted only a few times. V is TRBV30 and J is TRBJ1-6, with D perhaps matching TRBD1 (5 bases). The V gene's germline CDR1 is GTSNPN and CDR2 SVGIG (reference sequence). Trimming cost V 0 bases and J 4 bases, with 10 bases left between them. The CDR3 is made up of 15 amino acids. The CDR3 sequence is CAWSVTDRYNSPLHF. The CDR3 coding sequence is TGTGCCTGGAGTGTAACCGACAGATATAATTCACCCCTCCACTTT.

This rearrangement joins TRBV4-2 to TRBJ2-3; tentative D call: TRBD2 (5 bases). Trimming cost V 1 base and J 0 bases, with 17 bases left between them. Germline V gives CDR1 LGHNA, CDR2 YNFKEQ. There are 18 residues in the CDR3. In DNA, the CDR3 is TGTGCCAGCAGCCAAGCCACGCAAGCGGCTTCTAGCACAGATACGCAGTATTTT. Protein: CASSQATQAASSTDTQYF.

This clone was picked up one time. CDR3 DNA: TGTGCCAGCAGCTGGGACAGGGGGAACACTGAAGCTTTCTTT. This encodes CASSWDRGNTEAFF. The chain recombines TRBV5-5 with TRBJ1-1; the match to TRBD1 covers 10 bases. V lost 3 bases and J lost 1; bases outside the gene matches: 0. The V gene's germline CDR1 is SGHKS and CDR2 YYEKEE (reference sequence). This CDR3 is 14 amino acids long. The variable domain in full, with the rest retrieved from reference TRBV5-5 and TRBJ1-1, is DAGVTQSPTHLIKTRGQQVTLRCSPISGHKSVSWYQQVLGQGPQFIFQYYEKEERGRGNFPDRFSARQFPNYSSELNVNALLLGDSALYLCASSWDRGNTEAFFGQGTRLTVV.

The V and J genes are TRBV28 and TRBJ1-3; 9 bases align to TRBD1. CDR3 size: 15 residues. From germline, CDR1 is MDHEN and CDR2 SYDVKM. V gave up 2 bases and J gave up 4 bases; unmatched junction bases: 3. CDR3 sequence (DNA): TGTGCCAGCAGTTTAAACAGGGGGCAAGGAAACACCATATATTTT. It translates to CASSLNRGQGNTIYF.

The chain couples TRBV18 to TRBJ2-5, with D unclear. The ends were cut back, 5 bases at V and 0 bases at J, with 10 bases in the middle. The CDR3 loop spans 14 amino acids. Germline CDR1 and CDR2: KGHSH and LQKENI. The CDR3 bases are TGTGCCAGCTCAGCTTCTAGGTACCAAGAGACCCAGTACTTC. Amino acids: CASSASRYQETQYF.

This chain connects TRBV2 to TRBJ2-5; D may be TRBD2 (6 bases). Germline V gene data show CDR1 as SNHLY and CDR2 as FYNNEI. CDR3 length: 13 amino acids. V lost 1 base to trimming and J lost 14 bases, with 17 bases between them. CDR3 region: CASSEDAGGIGYF. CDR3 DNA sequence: TGTGCCAGCAGTGAAGATGCAGGAGGGATTGGATACTTC.

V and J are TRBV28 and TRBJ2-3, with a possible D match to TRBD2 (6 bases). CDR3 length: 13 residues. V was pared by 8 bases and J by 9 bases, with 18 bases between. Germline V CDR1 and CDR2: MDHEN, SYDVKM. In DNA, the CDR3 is TGTGCCAGCGGGACTCTTCTACCTATCACGCAGTATTTT. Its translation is CASGTLLPITQYF. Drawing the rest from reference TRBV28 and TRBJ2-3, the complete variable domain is DVKVTQSSRYLVKRTGEKVFLECVQDMDHENMFWYRQDPGLGLRLIYFSYDVKMKEKGDIPEGYSVSREKKERFSLILESASTNQTSMYLCASGTLLPITQYFGPGTRLTVL.

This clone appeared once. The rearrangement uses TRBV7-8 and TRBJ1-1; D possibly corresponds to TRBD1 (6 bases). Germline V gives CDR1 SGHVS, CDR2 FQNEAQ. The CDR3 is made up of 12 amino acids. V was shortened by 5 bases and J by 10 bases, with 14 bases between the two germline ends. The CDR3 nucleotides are TGTGCCAGCAGCCTCAGGACAGTTGGAGCTTTCTTT. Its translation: CASSLRTVGAFF.

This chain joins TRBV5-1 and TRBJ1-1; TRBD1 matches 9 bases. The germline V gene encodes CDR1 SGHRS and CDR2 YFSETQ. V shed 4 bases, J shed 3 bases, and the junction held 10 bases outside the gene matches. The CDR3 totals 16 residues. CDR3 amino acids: CASSPGQGYVDTEAFF. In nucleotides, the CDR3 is TGCGCCAGCAGCCCGGGACAGGGTTATGTAGACACTGAAGCTTTCTTT. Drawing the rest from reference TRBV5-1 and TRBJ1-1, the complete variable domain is KAGVTQTPRYLIKTRGQQVTLSCSPISGHRSVSWYQQTPGQGLQFLFEYFSETQRNKGNFPGRFSGRQFSNSRSEMNVSTLELGDSALYLCASSPGQGYVDTEAFFGQGTRLTVV.

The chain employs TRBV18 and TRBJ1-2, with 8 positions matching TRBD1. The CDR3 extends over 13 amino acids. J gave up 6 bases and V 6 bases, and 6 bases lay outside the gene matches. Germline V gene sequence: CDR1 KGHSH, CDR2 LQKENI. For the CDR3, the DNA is TGTGCCAGCTCCCCGGACAGGGTGGATGGCTACACCTTC. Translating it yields CASSPDRVDGYTF.

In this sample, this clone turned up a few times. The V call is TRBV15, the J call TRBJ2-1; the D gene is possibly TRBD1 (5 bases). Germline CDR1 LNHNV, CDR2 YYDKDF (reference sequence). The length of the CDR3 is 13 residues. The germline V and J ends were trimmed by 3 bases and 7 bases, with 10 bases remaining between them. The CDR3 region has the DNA TGTGCCACCAGCAGTCACCAGGGAAATGAGCAGTTCTTC. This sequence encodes CATSSHQGNEQFF.

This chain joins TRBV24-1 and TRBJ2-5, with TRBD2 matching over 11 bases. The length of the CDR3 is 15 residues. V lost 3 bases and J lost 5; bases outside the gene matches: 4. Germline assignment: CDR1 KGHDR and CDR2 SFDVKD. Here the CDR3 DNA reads TGTGCCACCAGTGATCCTACTAGCGGGGGCGAGACCCAGTACTTC. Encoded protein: CATSDPTSGGETQYF.

CDR3 DNA sequence: TGTGCCAGCTCACCACGGGCAGGCCTTAACACCGGGGAGCTGTTTTTT. This gives the protein CASSPRAGLNTGELFF. V usage is TRBV18 and J usage is TRBJ2-2; D gene ambiguous. Germline V gene lookup returns CDR1 KGHSH and CDR2 LQKENI. Trimming pared 1 base from V and 2 bases from J, leaving 11 bases between. The CDR3 loop spans 16 amino acids.

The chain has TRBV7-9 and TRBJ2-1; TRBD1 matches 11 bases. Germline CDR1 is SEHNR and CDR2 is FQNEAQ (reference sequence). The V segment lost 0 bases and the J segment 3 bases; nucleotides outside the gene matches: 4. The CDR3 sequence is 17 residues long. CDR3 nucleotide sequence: TGTGCCAGCAGCTTAGCCCTTGGGACAGGGGGCTACAATGAGCAGTTCTTC. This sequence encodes CASSLALGTGGYNEQFF.

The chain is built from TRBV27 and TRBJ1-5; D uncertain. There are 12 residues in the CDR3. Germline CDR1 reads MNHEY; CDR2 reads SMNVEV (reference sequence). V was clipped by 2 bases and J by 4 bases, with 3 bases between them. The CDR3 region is CASSLPNQPQHF. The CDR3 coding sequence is TGTGCCAGCAGTTTACCAAATCAGCCCCAGCATTTT.

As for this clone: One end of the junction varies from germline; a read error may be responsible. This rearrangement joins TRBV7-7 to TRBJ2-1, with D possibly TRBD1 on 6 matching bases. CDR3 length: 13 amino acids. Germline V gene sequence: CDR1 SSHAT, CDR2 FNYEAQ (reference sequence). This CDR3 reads CASSKDRYNEQFF. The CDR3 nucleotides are TGTGCTAGCAGCAAGGACAGATACAATGAGCAGTTCTTC.

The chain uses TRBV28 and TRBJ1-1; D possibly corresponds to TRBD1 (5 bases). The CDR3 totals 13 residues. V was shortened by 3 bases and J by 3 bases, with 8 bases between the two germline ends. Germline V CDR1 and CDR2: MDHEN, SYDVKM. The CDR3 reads CASSFDRYTEAFF. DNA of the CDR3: TGTGCCAGCAGTTTCGACAGATACACTGAAGCTTTCTTT.

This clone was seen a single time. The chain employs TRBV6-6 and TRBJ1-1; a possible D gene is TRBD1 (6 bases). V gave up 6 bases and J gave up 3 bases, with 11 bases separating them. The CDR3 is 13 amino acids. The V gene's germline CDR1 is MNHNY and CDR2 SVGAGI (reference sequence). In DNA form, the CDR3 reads TGTGCCAGCAGAACCACAGGGTACACTGAAGCTTTCTTT. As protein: CASRTTGYTEAFF.

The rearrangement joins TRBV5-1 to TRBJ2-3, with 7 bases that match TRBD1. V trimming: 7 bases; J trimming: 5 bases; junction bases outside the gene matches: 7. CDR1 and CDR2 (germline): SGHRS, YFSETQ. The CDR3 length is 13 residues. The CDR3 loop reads CASGGTELDTQYF. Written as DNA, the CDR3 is TGCGCCAGCGGTGGGACAGAGTTAGATACGCAGTATTTT.

CDR3 nucleotides: TGTGCCAGCAGCGCCGCACCGAAGGGGGCGCGCGGCTACACCTTC. This codes for CASSAAPKGARGYTF. The rearrangement joins TRBV9 to TRBJ1-2, with 7 bases aligning to TRBD1. Germline CDR1 and CDR2: SGDLS and YYNGEE. The CDR3 spans 15 residues. Trimming cost V 3 bases and J 8 bases; bases outside gene matches: 13.

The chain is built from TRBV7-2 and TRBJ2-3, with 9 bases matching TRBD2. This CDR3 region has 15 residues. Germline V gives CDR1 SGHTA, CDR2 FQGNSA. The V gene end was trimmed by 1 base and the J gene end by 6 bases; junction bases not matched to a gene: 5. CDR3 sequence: CASSLGAGGMDTQYF. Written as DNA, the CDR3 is TGTGCCAGCAGCTTAGGAGCGGGAGGCATGGATACGCAGTATTTT.

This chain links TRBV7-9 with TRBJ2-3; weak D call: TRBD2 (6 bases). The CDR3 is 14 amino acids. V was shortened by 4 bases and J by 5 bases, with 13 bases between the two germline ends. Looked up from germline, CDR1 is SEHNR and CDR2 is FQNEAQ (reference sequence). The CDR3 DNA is TGTGCCAGCAGCTCCGGATACGGGGGAGATACGCAGTATTTT. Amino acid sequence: CASSSGYGGDTQYF.

The CDR3 nucleotides read TGTGCCAGCAGCTTGGCGGGGAATACCTATGGCTACACCTTC. This gives the protein CASSLAGNTYGYTF. The chain joins TRBV5-6 to TRBJ1-2; D remains ambiguous. Trimming removed 0 bases from V and 4 bases from J, with 10 bases in between. Germline V CDR1 and CDR2: SGHDT, YYEEEE. This CDR3 contains 14 residues. The full variable domain, in which reference TRBV5-6 and TRBJ1-2 provide the parts outside the CDR3, is DAGVTQSPTHLIKTRGQQVTLRCSPKSGHDTVSWYQQALGQGPQFIFQYYEEEERQRGNFPDRFSGHQFPNYSSELNVNALLLGDSALYLCASSLAGNTYGYTFGSGTRLTVV.